What follows are 24 T cell receptor beta chains derived from one specimen sequenced in a study of neurological immune-mediated disorders. TCRdb itself ran the 5' RACE reads through MiXCR, one entry per CDR3 protein. The repertoire holds about 80,000 distinct CDR3 sequences, with roughly 9.5% as singletons. Material: PBMCs. These TCRs come from a man in his fifties in good health.

The gene calls are TRBV4-2 and TRBJ2-3, with TRBD2 matching 11 bases. The V and J ends lost 0 bases and 2 bases, in that order; junction bases with no gene match: 7. The CDR3 runs to 18 residues. CDR1 and CDR2 from the germline V gene are LGHNA and YNFKEQ. CDR3 nucleotides: TGTGCCAGCAGCCAAGACGGTCTAGCGGGGGGAATCACAGATACGCAGTATTTT. It is translated as CASSQDGLAGGITDTQYF.

This clonotype was picked up many times. The J gene is TRBJ2-1, the V gene TRBV10-3; possible D gene TRBD1, 6 bases. The CDR3 is made up of 15 amino acids. Germline CDR1 is ENHRY and CDR2 is SYGVKD. Trimming shortened V by 8 bases and J by 7 bases, and 21 bases separated the two germline ends. Here the CDR3 reads CAISKDLDSRNEQFF. In DNA, the CDR3 is TGTGCCATCTCTAAAGATCTGGACAGTAGAAATGAGCAGTTCTTC.

This clonotype turned up a few times. The chain couples TRBV29-1 to TRBJ2-7; 7 bases are shared with TRBD1. Per germline, CDR1 SQVTM and CDR2 ANQGSEA. The V segment lost 4 bases and the J segment 3 bases; nucleotides outside the gene matches: 9. The CDR3 length is 14 residues. CDR3 sequence: CSVAGTADGYEQYF. In DNA, the CDR3 is TGCAGCGTTGCCGGGACAGCTGACGGCTACGAGCAGTACTTC.

This clonotype was detected ten times or more. The rearrangement uses TRBV7-9 and TRBJ2-5; tentatively, D is TRBD1 (6 bases). In germline, CDR1 is SEHNR, CDR2 FQNEAQ (reference sequence). V shed 2 bases and J shed 5 bases, with 18 bases lying between them. The CDR3 is 16 amino acids. The DNA for the CDR3 is TGTGCCAGCAGCTTACTATTGGCCAGGGGACGGGAGACCCAGTACTTC. It is translated as CASSLLLARGRETQYF.

This clonotype was seen repeatedly, ten times or more. This chain joins TRBV28 and TRBJ1-6; D may be TRBD1 (6 bases). Germline-derived CDR1 and CDR2 are MDHEN and SYDVKM. V lost 6 bases to trimming and J lost 7 bases, with 13 bases between them. The CDR3 contains 14 residues. The CDR3 reads CASSPRGWNSPLHF. CDR3 coding DNA: TGTGCCAGCAGCCCCAGGGGTTGGAATTCACCCCTCCACTTT.

In the case of this clonotype: This may arise from a read error, as a much more abundant clone is one base away. Here the CDR3 reads CSVLAGFSYEQYF. The CDR3 DNA reads as TGCAGTGTATTAGCGGGATTTTCCTACGAGCAGTACTTC. The gene calls are TRBV20-1 and TRBJ2-7; TRBD2 agrees at 8 bases. Germline values: CDR1 DFQATT, CDR2 SNEGSKA (reference sequence). The CDR3 totals 13 residues. The ends lost 7 bases at V and 1 base at J; junction bases unmatched: 6.

CDR3 DNA: TGTGCCAGCAGCTTGTGGGCGAGGGGGCCCGGGTATGGAGATACGCAGTATTTT. It specifies CASSLWARGPGYGDTQYF. V gene TRBV5-6 combines with J gene TRBJ2-3; 7 nucleotides align to TRBD1. The germline CDR1 and CDR2 sequences are SGHDT and YYEEEE. The CDR3 sequence is 18 residues long. The V and J ends lost 1 base and 5 bases, in that order; junction bases with no gene match: 16.

This clonotype has ten or more counts. The rearrangement links TRBV4-1 to TRBJ2-7; D may be TRBD2 (6 bases). This CDR3 has 14 residues. Germline V gene lookup returns CDR1 MGHRA and CDR2 YSYEKL. Trimming took off 4 bases at V and 1 base at J, with 11 bases between the two ends. CDR3 sequence: CASSPLSGSYEQYF. Here the CDR3 DNA reads TGCGCCAGCAGCCCTCTGAGCGGGTCCTACGAGCAGTACTTC.

This clonotype was observed at least ten times. The gene calls are TRBV28 and TRBJ1-5, with D maybe TRBD1 (6 bases). There are 15 residues in the CDR3. Germline loops: CDR1 MDHEN, CDR2 SYDVKM. With 6 bases removed from V and 1 base from J, the gap between germline ends came to 13 bases. CDR3 nucleotides: TGTGCCAGCAGCTTAGGGGGGGCGAGCAATCAGCCCCAGCATTTT. This codes for CASSLGGASNQPQHF.

The table lists this clonotype with many counts. The V and J genes are TRBV7-9 and TRBJ2-1; possible D gene TRBD2, 6 bases. CDR1 and CDR2 from the germline V gene are SEHNR and FQNEAQ (reference sequence). There are 20 residues in the CDR3. V was cut by 5 bases and J by 3 bases, with 29 bases left in between. This chain's CDR3 is CASSHLEKGGSRRGYNEQFF. The CDR3 DNA follows: TGTGCCAGCAGCCACCTTGAGAAGGGAGGTTCGAGGAGGGGCTACAATGAGCAGTTCTTC.

At least ten counts were recorded for this clonotype. J is TRBJ2-2 and V is TRBV7-2, with a tentative D call TRBD2 (6 bases). Between the trimmed V and J ends, which lost 11 bases and 7 bases, there was a span of 14 bases. The CDR3 has 12 residues. The germline gives CDR1 SGHTA, CDR2 FQGNSA. CDR3 in DNA: TGTGCCGGAGGGCGGCGGGGCGGGGAGCTGTTTTTT. Residues: CAGGRRGGELFF.

This clonotype occurred many times. The rearrangement uses TRBV5-1 and TRBJ2-1; D may correspond to TRBD1 or TRBD2 (6 bases each). V dropped 2 bases and J dropped 4 bases, with 13 bases sitting between them. The germline V gene has CDR1 SGHRS and CDR2 YFSETQ. The CDR3 has 15 amino acids. Written as DNA, the CDR3 is TGCGCCAGCAGCTTTGCGGAGGGGGTTTACAATGAGCAGTTCTTC. Translation gives CASSFAEGVYNEQFF.

This clonotype was recorded many times. This sequence joins TRBV6-2 or TRBV6-3 and TRBJ2-5; the match to TRBD2 covers 10 bases. Germline trimming cut 2 bases from V and 1 base from J; bases unmatched to any gene: 7. From germline, CDR1 is MNHEY and CDR2 SVGEGT. CDR3 length: 17 residues. This CDR3 is CASSYRTSGPFQETQYF. The CDR3 nucleotides are TGTGCCAGCAGTTACCGGACTAGCGGCCCGTTCCAAGAGACCCAGTACTTC.

In this sample, this clonotype turned up many times. The CDR3 is CATSRDRGTPQPQHF. The CDR3 DNA reads TGTGCCACCAGCAGAGATCGGGGAACTCCACAGCCCCAGCATTTT. V is TRBV15 and J is TRBJ1-5, with D hard to call. Germline loops: CDR1 LNHNV, CDR2 YYDKDF (reference sequence). Trimming removed 0 bases from V and 7 bases from J, with 13 bases in between. This CDR3 has 15 amino acids.

Notes on this clonotype: Lacking the conserved final phenylalanine or tryptophan, this CDR3 likely reflects a read error. The DNA is omitted, as the CDR3 cannot be located on it reliably, and the CDR3 follows TCRdb's listing. CDR3 region: CSARGNPGQGVLERYL. The chain links TRBV20-1 to TRBJ2-7; the table calls TRBD1, which could not be checked here. The CDR3 has 16 amino acids, counting both end residues. CDR1 and CDR2 (germline): DFQATT, SNEGSKA (reference sequence).

This clonotype came up many times. This rearrangement joins TRBV4-3 to TRBJ1-1; 9 bases are a match to TRBD1. J was trimmed by 3 bases and V by 7 bases; bases with no gene match: 12. Per germline, CDR1 LGHNA and CDR2 YSLEER. The CDR3 contains 16 residues. The CDR3 region is CASTPTRTGVDTEAFF. The CDR3 bases are TGCGCCAGCACCCCTACCAGGACAGGGGTAGACACTGAAGCTTTCTTT.

The chain joins TRBV18 to TRBJ1-4; perhaps TRBD1 as D (6 bases). From germline, CDR1 is KGHSH and CDR2 LQKENI. The CDR3 spans 12 residues. The V and J ends lost 6 bases and 11 bases respectively, with 13 bases between them. The CDR3 here is CASSPERGKLFF. CDR3 in DNA: TGTGCCAGCTCTCCCGAGAGGGGGAAACTGTTTTTT. Filled out from reference TRBV18 and TRBJ1-4, the complete variable domain reads NAGVMQNPRHLVRRRGQEARLRCSPMKGHSHVYWYRQLPEEGLKFMVYLQKENIIDESGMPKERFSAEFPKEGPSILRIQQVVRGDSAAYFCASSPERGKLFFGSGTQLSVL.

The table lists this clonotype with many counts. V usage is TRBV7-9 and J usage is TRBJ2-7; 7 nucleotides agree with TRBD1. CDR1 and CDR2 from the germline V gene are SEHNR and FQNEAQ (reference sequence). The CDR3 covers 15 residues. V lost 4 bases to trimming and J lost 5 bases; unmatched junction nucleotides: 11. CDR3 coding DNA: TGTGCCAGCAGCTCCCAAGGGACAGTCACCCACGAGCAGTACTTC. It codes for CASSSQGTVTHEQYF. The variable domain in full, with the rest retrieved from reference TRBV7-9 and TRBJ2-7, is DTGVSQNPRHKITKRGQNVTFRCDPISEHNRLYWYRQTLGQGPEFLTYFQNEAQLEKSRLLSDRFSAERPKGSFSTLEIQRTEQGDSAMYLCASSSQGTVTHEQYFGPGTRLTVT.

There are many counts of this clonotype. The chain couples TRBV7-8 to TRBJ2-1; 11 bases match TRBD2. After removal of 5 bases from V and 7 bases from J, the junction contained 7 bases not matched to a gene. Germline CDR1 and CDR2: SGHVS and FQNEAQ. CDR3 length: 15 amino acids. CDR3 in amino acids: CASSPGLAGVNEQFF. CDR3 coding DNA: TGTGCCAGCAGCCCCGGACTAGCGGGCGTTAATGAGCAGTTCTTC.

This clonotype has at least ten counts. The genes are TRBV7-8 and TRBJ2-7; 10 bases agree with TRBD1. The ends lost 3 bases at V and 2 bases at J; junction bases unmatched: 7. The CDR3 runs 16 residues. In germline, CDR1 is SGHVS, CDR2 FQNEAQ. The CDR3 nucleotides are TGTGCCAGCAGCTTGAACGCCGGGACAGGGGCCTACGAGCAGTACTTC. Translated, it gives CASSLNAGTGAYEQYF.

This clonotype was observed many times. The genes are TRBV6-1 and TRBJ2-5; TRBD2 matches at 7 bases. V gave up 7 bases and J gave up 4 bases; unmatched junction bases: 3. Germline CDR1 is MNHNS and CDR2 is SASEGT. CDR3 length equals 12 residues. DNA for the CDR3: TGTGCCAGCAAGGCTAGCGGAGAGACCCAGTACTTC. It codes for CASKASGETQYF.

This clonotype was detected many times. The V and J genes are TRBV28 and TRBJ1-5; D remains ambiguous. Trimming took off 7 bases at V and 11 bases at J, with 12 bases between the two ends. The germline CDR1 and CDR2 sequences are MDHEN and SYDVKM. The CDR3 runs to 11 residues. The CDR3 nucleotides are TGTGCCAGCATCTCCCGGCGGGCCCAGCATTTT. It codes for CASISRRAQHF.

The table lists this clonotype with many counts. The chain has TRBV14 and TRBJ1-6; TRBD1 is a possible D gene (5 bases). V gave up 2 bases and J gave up 9 bases, with 11 bases separating them. Germline CDR1 and CDR2: SGHDN and FVKESK. CDR3 length: 14 amino acids. The CDR3 sequence is CASSQSQGGSPLHF. The CDR3 region has the DNA TGTGCCAGCAGCCAATCCCAGGGAGGTTCACCCCTCCACTTT.

This clonotype was found many times. As DNA, the CDR3 is TGCGCCAGCAGCTTGGCCAGGAACGAGCAGTACTTC. Its protein product is CASSLARNEQYF. The chain uses TRBV5-1 and TRBJ2-7, with D unresolved. V was pared by 0 bases and J by 5 bases, with 6 bases between. Per germline, CDR1 SGHRS and CDR2 YFSETQ. The length of the CDR3 is 12 residues.